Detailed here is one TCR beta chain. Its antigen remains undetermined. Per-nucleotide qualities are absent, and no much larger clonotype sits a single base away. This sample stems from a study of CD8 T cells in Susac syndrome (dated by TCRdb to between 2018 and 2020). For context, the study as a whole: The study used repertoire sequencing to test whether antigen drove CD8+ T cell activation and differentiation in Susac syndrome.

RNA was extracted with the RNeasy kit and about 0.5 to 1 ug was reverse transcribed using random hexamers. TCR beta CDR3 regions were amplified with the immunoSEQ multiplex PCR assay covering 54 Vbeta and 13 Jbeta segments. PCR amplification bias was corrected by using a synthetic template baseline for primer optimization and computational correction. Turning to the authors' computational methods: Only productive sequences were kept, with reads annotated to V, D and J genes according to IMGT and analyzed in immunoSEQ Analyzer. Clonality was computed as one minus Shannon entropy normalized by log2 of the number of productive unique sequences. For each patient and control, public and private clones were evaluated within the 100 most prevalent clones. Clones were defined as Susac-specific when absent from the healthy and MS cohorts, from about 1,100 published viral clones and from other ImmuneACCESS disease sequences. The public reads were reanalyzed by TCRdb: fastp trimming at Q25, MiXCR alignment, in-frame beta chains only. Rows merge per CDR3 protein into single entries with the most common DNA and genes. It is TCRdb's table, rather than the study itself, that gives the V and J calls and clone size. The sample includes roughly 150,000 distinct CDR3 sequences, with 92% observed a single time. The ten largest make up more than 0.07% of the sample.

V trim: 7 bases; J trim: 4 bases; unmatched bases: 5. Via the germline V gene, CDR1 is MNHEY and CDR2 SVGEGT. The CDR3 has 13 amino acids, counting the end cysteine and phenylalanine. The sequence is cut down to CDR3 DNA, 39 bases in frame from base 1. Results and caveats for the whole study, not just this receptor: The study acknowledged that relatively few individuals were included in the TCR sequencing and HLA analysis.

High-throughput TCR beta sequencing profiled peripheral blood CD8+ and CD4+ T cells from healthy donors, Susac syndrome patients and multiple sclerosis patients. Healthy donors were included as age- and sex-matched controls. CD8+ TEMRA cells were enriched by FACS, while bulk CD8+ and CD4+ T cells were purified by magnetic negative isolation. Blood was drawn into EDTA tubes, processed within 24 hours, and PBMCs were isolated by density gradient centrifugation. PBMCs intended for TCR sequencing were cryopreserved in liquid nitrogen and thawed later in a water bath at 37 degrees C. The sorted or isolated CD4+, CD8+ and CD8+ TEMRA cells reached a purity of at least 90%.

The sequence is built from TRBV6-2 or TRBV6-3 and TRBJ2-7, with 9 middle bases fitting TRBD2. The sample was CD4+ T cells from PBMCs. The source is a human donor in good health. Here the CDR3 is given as CASTPTSGYEQYF. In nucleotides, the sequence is TGTGCCAGCACCCCTACTAGCGGGTACGAGCAGTACTTC.